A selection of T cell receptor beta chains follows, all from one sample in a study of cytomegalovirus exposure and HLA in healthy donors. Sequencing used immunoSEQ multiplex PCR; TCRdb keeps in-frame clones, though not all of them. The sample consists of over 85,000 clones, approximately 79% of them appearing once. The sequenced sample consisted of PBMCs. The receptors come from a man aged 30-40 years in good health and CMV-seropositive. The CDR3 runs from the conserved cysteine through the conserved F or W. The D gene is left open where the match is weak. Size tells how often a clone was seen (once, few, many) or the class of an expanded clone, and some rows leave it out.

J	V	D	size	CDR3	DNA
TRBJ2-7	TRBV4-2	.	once	CASSQDDSPDYEQYF	TGTGCCAGCAGCCAAGACGACAGCCCCGACTACGAGCAGTACTTC
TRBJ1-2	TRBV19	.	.	CASSFGLVNYGYTF	TGTGCCAGTAGTTTCGGTTTGGTAAACTATGGCTACACCTTC
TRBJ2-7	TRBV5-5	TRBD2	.	CASSLLSRGVGEQYF	TGTGCCAGCAGCTTGCTATCGCGGGGGGTGGGCGAGCAGTACTTC
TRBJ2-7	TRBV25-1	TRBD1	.	CASSEGTDIYEQYF	TGTGCCAGCAGTGAAGGGACAGATATTTACGAGCAGTACTTC
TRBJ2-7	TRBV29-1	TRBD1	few	CSVGTGNEQYF	TGCAGCGTTGGGACAGGGAACGAGCAGTACTTC
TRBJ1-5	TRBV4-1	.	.	CASSQDQGSRQPQHF	TGCGCCAGCAGCCAAGATCAGGGATCGCGCCAGCCCCAGCATTTT
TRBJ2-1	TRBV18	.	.	CASSPQGNEQFF	TGTGCCAGCTCACCCCAGGGGAATGAGCAGTTCTTC
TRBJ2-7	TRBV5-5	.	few	CASTPLTAPGEQYF	TGTGCCAGCACCCCTTTAACTGCACCGGGCGAGCAGTACTTC
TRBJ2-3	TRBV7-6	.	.	CASSLVFEGTDTQYF	TGTGCCAGCAGCCTCGTCTTTGAGGGCACAGATACGCAGTATTTT
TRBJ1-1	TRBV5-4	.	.	CASSWGESPAFF	TGTGCCAGCAGCTGGGGGGAGTCTCCGGCTTTCTTT
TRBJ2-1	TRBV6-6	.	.	CASSVTSSYNEQFF	TGTGCCAGCAGTGTCACTAGCTCCTACAATGAGCAGTTCTTC
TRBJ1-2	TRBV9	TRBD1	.	CASSVATGGVYGYTF	TGTGCCAGCAGCGTAGCTACAGGGGGGGTCTATGGCTACACCTTC
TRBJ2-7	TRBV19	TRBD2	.	CASSPRLGLAAPYEQYF	TGTGCCAGTAGTCCCCGCCTCGGCCTAGCGGCACCCTACGAGCAGTACTTC
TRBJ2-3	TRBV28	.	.	CASSYRGGFNTDTQYF	TGTGCCAGCAGCTACAGGGGGGGGTTTAACACAGATACGCAGTATTTT
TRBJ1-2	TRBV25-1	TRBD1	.	CASSDGTGVGGYTF	TGTGCCAGCAGTGACGGGACAGGGGTTGGTGGCTACACCTTC
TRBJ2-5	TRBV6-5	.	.	CASQGRGETQYF	TGTGCCAGCCAAGGCCGGGGGGAGACCCAGTACTTC
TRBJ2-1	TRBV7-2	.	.	CASSFGGASYNEQFF	TGTGCCAGCAGCTTTGGGGGGGCCTCTTACAATGAGCAGTTCTTC
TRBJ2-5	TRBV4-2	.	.	CASSQDRGQLEGQYF	TGTGCCAGCAGCCAAGATAGGGGCCAGCTGGAAGGGCAGTACTTC
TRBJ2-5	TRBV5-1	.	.	CASSLAGQGGETQYF	TGCGCCAGCAGCTTGGCCGGGCAGGGAGGAGAGACCCAGTACTTC
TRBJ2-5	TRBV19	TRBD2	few	CASSRGGAGGEETQYF	TGTGCCAGTAGTAGGGGGGGAGCGGGGGGGGAAGAGACCCAGTACTTC
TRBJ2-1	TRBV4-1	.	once	CASSQDWGTSEQFF	TGCGCCAGCAGCCAAGATTGGGGGACAAGTGAGCAGTTCTTC
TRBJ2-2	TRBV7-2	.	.	CASSLVREPTGELFF	TGTGCCAGCAGCTTAGTTCGGGAACCCACCGGGGAGCTGTTTTTT
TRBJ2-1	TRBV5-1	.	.	CASSHEPGDEQFF	TGCGCCAGCAGCCACGAACCGGGGGATGAGCAGTTCTTC
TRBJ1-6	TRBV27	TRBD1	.	CASSLFGQGINNSPLHF	TGTGCCAGCAGTTTATTCGGACAGGGGATCAATAATTCACCCCTCCACTTT
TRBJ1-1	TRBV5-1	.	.	CASSLLSTDYMNTEAFF	TGCGCCAGCAGCTTGTTGAGTACAGACTATATGAACACTGAAGCTTTCTTT
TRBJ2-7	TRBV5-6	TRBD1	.	CASSLAGTGSYEQYF	TGTGCCAGCAGCTTGGCCGGGACAGGGTCCTACGAGCAGTACTTC
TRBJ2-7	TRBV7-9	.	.	CASSLAGHNYEQYF	TGTGCCAGCAGCTTAGCCGGACATAATTACGAGCAGTACTTC
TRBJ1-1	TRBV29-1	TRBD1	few	CSVGTGRDTEAFF	TGCAGCGTTGGGACAGGGAGGGACACTGAAGCTTTCTTT
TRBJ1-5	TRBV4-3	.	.	CASSFEPNQPQHF	TGCGCCAGCAGCTTCGAGCCGAATCAGCCCCAGCATTTT
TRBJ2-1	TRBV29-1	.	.	CSVADGLRGNEQFF	TGCAGCGTCGCGGACGGCTTAAGGGGCAATGAGCAGTTCTTC
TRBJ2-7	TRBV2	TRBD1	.	CASKIGTENEQYF	TGTGCCAGCAAGATCGGGACAGAAAACGAGCAGTACTTC
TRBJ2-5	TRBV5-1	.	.	CASSLAGEQETQYF	TGCGCCAGCAGCTTGGCCGGAGAGCAAGAGACCCAGTACTTC
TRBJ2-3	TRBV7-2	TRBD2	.	CASSLLAGGTDTQYF	TGTGCCAGCAGCCTCCTAGCGGGGGGCACAGATACGCAGTATTTT
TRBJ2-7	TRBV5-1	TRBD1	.	CASSLDGTGLYEQYF	TGCGCCAGCAGCTTGGACGGGACAGGCCTTTACGAGCAGTACTTC
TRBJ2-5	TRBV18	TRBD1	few	CASSPRTGGQETQYF	TGTGCCAGCTCACCACGGACAGGGGGCCAAGAGACCCAGTACTTC
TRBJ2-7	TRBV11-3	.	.	CASSFTGSSYEQYF	TGTGCCAGCAGCTTCACGGGGAGCTCCTACGAGCAGTACTTC
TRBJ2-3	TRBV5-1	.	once	CASSLDRPEADTQYF	TGCGCCAGCAGCTTGGACAGGCCCGAAGCAGATACGCAGTATTTT
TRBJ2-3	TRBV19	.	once	CASSVTDTQYF	TGTGCCAGTAGCGTTACAGATACGCAGTATTTT
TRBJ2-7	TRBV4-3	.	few	CASSQDRTADSYEQYF	TGCGCCAGCAGCCAAGATCGCACAGCTGATTCCTACGAGCAGTACTTC
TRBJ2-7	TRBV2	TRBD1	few	CARSQGLPSYEQYF	TGTGCCAGATCACAGGGGCTCCCCTCCTACGAGCAGTACTTC
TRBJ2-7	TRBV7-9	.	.	CSSSLQGVYEQYF	TGTTCCAGCAGCTTACAGGGTGTCTACGAGCAGTACTTC
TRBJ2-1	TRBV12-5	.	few	CASVGGRVANEQFF	TGTGCTAGTGTGGGAGGAAGGGTGGCCAATGAGCAGTTCTTC
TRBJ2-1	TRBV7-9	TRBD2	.	CASSLAGGRDNEQFF	TGTGCCAGCAGCTTGGCGGGGGGGCGGGACAATGAGCAGTTCTTC
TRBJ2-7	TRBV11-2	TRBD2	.	CASSLWRENYEQYF	TGTGCCAGCAGCTTATGGCGGGAGAACTACGAGCAGTACTTC
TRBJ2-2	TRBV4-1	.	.	CASSQDPGGWTTGELFF	TGCGCCAGCAGCCAAGATCCCGGCGGGTGGACTACCGGGGAGCTGTTTTTT
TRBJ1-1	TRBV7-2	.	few	CASSFGAEAFF	TGTGCCAGCAGCTTCGGGGCTGAAGCTTTCTTT